This TCR beta chain stems from a study of blood T cell repertoires in COVID-19. In the study's own analysis: Estimation of nucleated cell counts was performed using reference gene primer amplification. The table came from immunoSEQ multiplex PCR; TCRdb's copy has only in-frame clones and leaves some out. From that table come the V and J calls and clone size; the DNA was used to work out D and trimming. The sample records approximately 260,000 clones, roughly 86% being singletons. V lost 7 bases and J lost 5; bases outside the gene matches: 14. Germline V CDR1 and CDR2: SQVTM, ANQGSEA. The CDR3 consists of 15 residues.

The clonotype was recovered from a woman aged 60 to 75 who had recovered from COVID-19. The chain has TRBV29-1 and TRBJ2-5; 9 nucleotides line up with TRBD1. Material for sequencing was PBMCs or T cells enriched from blood (not recorded which). This chain's CDR3 is CSGSGTGPFGETQYF. CDR3 coding DNA: TGCAGCGGCTCCGGGACAGGGCCCTTCGGGGAGACCCAGTACTTC.